This TCR beta chain derives from a study of T cells in localized non-small cell lung cancer (dated by TCRdb to 2018 to 2021). Regarding the complete study: The study examined T cell repertoires in a few hundred patients with early-stage NSCLC and compared tumors with uninvolved tumor-adjacent lungs. The cohort was made up of some 240 treatment-naive NSCLC patients whose localized lung tumors had been resected. The mean age of the NSCLC patients was under 70 years, with 130 or so men and about a hundred women.

Broad study findings and their caveats: A median of 57 of the top 100 tumor clones turned up in the paired uninvolved adjacent lung, and under 30 of those clones also ranked among the top 100 of that same adjacent lung. Longer overall survival was associated with higher T cell density in blood, whereas shorter survival was associated with higher clonality in adjacent lung. Because multi-region sequencing of the tumors was not done, intratumor heterogeneity could not be ruled out. Uninvolved tumor-adjacent lung showed the highest T cell clonality, higher than tumor, which suggests more focused antigenic responses in the uninvolved tumor-adjacent lung. Because of the exploratory design, TCR variables were selected using unadjusted p-values without false-discovery rate correction.

For this clone: The target of this receptor is not known. It has no much larger one-base neighbor in the sample; base qualities were not kept.

From the cysteine up to the phenylalanine, the CDR3 has a length of 12 residues. Left in the record is the CDR3 DNA by itself, 36 bases read in frame from the first base. CDR1 and CDR2 (SGHNT, YYREEE) derive from the germline V gene (reference sequence). Clipping removes 1 base from V and 6 bases from J, with 1 as the unmatched junction base count. TCR beta CDR3 regions were sequenced from DNA using the immunoSEQ Assay. The authors processed their data as follows. T cell density was computed as TCR beta template counts normalized to usable DNA estimated by amplifying housekeeping genes. Richness was estimated with the preseqR package, extrapolating to 400,000 templates for PBMC samples and 120,000 templates for tissue samples. Clonality was taken to be one minus Pielou's evenness. Tissue-enriched TCRs were identified through differential abundance testing performed on productive amino-acid clonotypes, with a minimum total count of 5 and an alpha of 0.1. Repertoire overlap between compartments was quantified with the Jaccard Index and Morisita Overlap Index. GLIPH grouped TCR beta CDR3s together with public tetramer-defined viral CDR3s, and a viral motif had to include at least three viral sequences and show V-gene enrichment. Drawn from immuneACCESS, this table holds only the in-frame rearrangements with V and J called that TCRdb kept. Clones are partly lost; checked studies trace under half to an unresolved V gene and leave the rest unexplained. Clone size and the V and J calls come from that table; the DNA yielded D and trimming. A total of some 82,000 clones appear in this sample, roughly 80% of them only once. The ten largest clonotypes hold about a fifth of the sample.

At diagnosis, peripheral blood, uninvolved tumor-adjacent lung and tumor were collected and stored as a combination of fresh-frozen and FFPE material. For TCR repertoire profiling, the blood samples were analyzed as peripheral blood mononuclear cells. The source of this sequence is a man aged 35-69 years with stage II squamous cell lung carcinoma. The rearrangement joined TRBV5-4 to TRBJ2-7, with TRBD2 identical over 7 junction bases. The specimen was PBMCs, collected before any cancer treatment. The CDR3 reads as follows: CASSLPSGEQYF. The sequenced DNA is TGTGCCAGCAGCTTGCCTAGCGGCGAGCAGTACTTC. The CDR3 plus the reference TRBV5-4 and TRBJ2-7 genes for the other parts give the full variable domain: ETGVTQSPTHLIKTRGQQVTLRCSSQSGHNTVSWYQQALGQGPQFIFQYYREEENGRGNFPPRFSGLQFPNYSSELNVNALELDDSALYLCASSLPSGEQYFGPGTRLTVT.